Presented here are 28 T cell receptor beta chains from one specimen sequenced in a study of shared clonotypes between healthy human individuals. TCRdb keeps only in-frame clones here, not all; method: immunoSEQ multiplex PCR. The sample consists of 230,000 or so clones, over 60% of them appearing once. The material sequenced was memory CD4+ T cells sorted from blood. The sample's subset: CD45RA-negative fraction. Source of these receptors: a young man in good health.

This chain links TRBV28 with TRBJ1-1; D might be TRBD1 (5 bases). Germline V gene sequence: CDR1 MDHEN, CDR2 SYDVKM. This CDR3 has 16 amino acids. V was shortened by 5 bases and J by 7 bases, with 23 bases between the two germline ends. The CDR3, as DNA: TGTGCCAGCAGTCTCAGGGTTTCGGGGCTTAAGGGTGAAGCTTTCTTT. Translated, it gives CASSLRVSGLKGEAFF.

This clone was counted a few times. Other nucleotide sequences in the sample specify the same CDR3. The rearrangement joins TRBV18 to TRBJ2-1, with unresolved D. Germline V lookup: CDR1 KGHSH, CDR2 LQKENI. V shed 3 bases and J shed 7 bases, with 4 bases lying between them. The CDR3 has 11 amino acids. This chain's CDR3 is CASSPKNEQFF. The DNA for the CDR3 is TGTGCCAGCTCACCTAAGAATGAGCAGTTCTTC.

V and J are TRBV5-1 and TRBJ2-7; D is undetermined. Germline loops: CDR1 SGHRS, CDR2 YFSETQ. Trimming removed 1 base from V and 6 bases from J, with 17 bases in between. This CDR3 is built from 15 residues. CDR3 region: CASSLNLRGPREQYF. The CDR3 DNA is TGCGCCAGCAGCTTGAACCTACGAGGTCCTCGCGAGCAGTACTTC.

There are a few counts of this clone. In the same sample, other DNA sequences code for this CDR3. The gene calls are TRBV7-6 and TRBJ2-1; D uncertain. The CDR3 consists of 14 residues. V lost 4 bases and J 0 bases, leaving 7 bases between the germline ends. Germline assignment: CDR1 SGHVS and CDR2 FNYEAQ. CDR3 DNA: TGTGCCAGCAGCTCTGGGCCCTCCTACAATGAGCAGTTCTTC. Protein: CASSSGPSYNEQFF. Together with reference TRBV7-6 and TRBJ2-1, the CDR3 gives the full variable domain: GAGVSQSPRYKVTKRGQDVALRCDPISGHVSLYWYRQALGQGPEFLTYFNYEAQQDKSGLPNDRFSAERPEGSISTLTIQRTEQRDSAMYRCASSSGPSYNEQFFGPGTRLTVL.

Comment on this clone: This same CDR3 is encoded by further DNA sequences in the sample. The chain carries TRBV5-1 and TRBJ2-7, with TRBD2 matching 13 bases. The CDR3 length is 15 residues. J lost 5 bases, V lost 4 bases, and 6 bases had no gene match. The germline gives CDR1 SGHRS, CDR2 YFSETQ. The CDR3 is CASSPGLAGVDEQYF. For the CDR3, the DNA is TGCGCCAGCAGCCCCGGACTAGCGGGAGTCGACGAGCAGTACTTC.

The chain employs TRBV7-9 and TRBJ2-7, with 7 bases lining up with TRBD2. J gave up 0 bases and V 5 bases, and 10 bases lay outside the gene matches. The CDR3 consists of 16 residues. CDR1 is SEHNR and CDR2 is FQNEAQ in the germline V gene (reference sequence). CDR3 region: CASSKNTRGGSYEQYF. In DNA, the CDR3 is TGTGCCAGCAGCAAAAACACGCGCGGGGGCTCCTACGAGCAGTACTTC.

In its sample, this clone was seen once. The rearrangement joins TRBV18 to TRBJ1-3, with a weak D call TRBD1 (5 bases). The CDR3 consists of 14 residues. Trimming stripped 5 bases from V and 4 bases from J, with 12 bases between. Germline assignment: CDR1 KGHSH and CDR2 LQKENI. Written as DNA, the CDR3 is TGTGCCAGCTCAGATCAGGGCGGCGGAAACACCATATATTTT. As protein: CASSDQGGGNTIYF.

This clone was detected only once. The CDR3 loop is CASSDTDTQYF. The CDR3, as DNA: TGTGCCAGCAGCGACACAGATACGCAGTATTTT. The V call is TRBV7-2, the J call TRBJ2-3; D not certain. The CDR3 length is 11 residues. The V end lost 5 bases, the J end lost 2 bases, and 2 bases lay between the germline ends. Germline CDR1 and CDR2: SGHTA and FQGNSA.

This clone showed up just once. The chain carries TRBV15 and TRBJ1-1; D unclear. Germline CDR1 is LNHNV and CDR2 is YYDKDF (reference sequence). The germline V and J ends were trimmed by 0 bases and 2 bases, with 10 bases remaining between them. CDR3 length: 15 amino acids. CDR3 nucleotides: TGTGCCACCAGCAGAGACGGCAGGCCAAACACTGAAGCTTTCTTT. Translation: CATSRDGRPNTEAFF.

The CDR3 coding sequence is TGTGCCAGCAGTTTCGACAGCTCTGGGGCCAACGTCCTGACTTTC. This codes for CASSFDSSGANVLTF. The genes are TRBV6-4 and TRBJ2-6, with D perhaps matching TRBD1 (5 bases). Germline V gives CDR1 MRHNA, CDR2 SNTAGT. Trimming left V 5 bases short and J 0 bases short, with 8 bases between. The CDR3 totals 15 residues.

CDR3 in amino acids: CASRRVLVEPDYGYTF. Here the CDR3 DNA reads TGTGCCAGCAGACGGGTACTTGTGGAGCCGGACTATGGCTACACCTTC. The chain combines TRBV6-6 with TRBJ1-2; D call uncertain. Germline assignment: CDR1 MNHNY and CDR2 SVGAGI (reference sequence). CDR3 length: 16 residues. The ends were cut back, 6 bases at V and 3 bases at J, with 20 bases in the middle.

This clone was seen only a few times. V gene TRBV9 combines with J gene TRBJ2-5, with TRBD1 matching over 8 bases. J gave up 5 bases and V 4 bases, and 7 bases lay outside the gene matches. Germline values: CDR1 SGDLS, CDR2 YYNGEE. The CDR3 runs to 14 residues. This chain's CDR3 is CASSPGQGGETQYF. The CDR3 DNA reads TGTGCCAGCAGCCCAGGACAGGGCGGGGAGACCCAGTACTTC.

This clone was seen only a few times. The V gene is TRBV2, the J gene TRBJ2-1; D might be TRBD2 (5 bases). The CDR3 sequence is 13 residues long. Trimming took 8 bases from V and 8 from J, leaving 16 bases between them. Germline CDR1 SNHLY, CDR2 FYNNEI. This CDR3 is CASARPRGYEQFF. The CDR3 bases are TGTGCCAGCGCGAGGCCGCGAGGGTATGAGCAGTTCTTC.

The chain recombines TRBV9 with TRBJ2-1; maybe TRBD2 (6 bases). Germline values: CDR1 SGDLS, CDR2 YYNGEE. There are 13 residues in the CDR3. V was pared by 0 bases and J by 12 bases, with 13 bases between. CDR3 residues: CASSVEDYQVQFF. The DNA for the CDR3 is TGTGCCAGCAGCGTAGAGGACTACCAAGTGCAGTTCTTC.

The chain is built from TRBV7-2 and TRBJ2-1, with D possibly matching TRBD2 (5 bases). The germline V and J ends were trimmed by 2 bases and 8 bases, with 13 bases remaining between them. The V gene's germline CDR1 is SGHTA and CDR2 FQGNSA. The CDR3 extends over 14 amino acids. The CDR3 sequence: CASSLTFWGDEQFF. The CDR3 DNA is TGTGCCAGCAGCTTAACCTTTTGGGGAGATGAGCAGTTCTTC. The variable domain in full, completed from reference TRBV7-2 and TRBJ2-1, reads GAGVSQSPSNKVTEKGKDVELRCDPISGHTALYWYRQSLGQGLEFLIYFQGNSAPDKSGLPSDRFSAERTGGSVSTLTIQRTQQEDSAVYLCASSLTFWGDEQFFGPGTRLTVL.

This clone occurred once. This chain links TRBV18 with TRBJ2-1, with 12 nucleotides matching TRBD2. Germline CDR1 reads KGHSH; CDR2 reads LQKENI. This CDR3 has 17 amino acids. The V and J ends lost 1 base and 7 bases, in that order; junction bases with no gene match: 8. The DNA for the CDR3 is TGTGCCAGCTCACCACTCCTAGCGGGAGGGCCAGGGAATGAGCAGTTCTTC. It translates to CASSPLLAGGPGNEQFF.

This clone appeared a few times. The CDR3, as DNA: TGTGCCAGCAGCTTAGCGTTTAGGGGAGGCAACGAGCAGTACTTC. It specifies CASSLAFRGGNEQYF. The rearrangement uses TRBV7-2 and TRBJ2-7, with a tentative D call TRBD2 (6 bases). The germline CDR1 and CDR2 sequences are SGHTA and FQGNSA. Trimming cost V 0 bases and J 5 bases, with 14 bases left between them. The CDR3 has 15 amino acids. Full variable domain (outside the CDR3, taken from reference TRBV7-2 and TRBJ2-7): GAGVSQSPSNKVTEKGKDVELRCDPISGHTALYWYRQSLGQGLEFLIYFQGNSAPDKSGLPSDRFSAERTGGSVSTLTIQRTQQEDSAVYLCASSLAFRGGNEQYFGPGTRLTVT.

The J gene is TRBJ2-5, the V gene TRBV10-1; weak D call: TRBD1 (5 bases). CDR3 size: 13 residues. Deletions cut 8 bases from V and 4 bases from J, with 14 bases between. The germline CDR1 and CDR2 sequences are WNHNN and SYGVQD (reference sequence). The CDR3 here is CASRREPGETQYF. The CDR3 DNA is TGCGCCAGCCGCAGGGAACCCGGAGAGACCCAGTACTTC.

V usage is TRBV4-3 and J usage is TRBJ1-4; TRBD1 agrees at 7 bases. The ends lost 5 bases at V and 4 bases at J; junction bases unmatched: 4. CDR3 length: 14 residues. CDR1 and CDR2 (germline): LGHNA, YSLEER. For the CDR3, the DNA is TGCGCCAGCAGCGGGGGACAGCTTAATGAAAAACTGTTTTTT. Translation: CASSGGQLNEKLFF.

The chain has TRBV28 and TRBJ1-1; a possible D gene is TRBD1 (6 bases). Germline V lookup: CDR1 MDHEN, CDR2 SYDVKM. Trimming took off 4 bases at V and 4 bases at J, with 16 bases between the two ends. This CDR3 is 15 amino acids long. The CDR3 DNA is TGTGCCAGCAGTTCTACTCATCTAGGGGGCACTGAAGCTTTCTTT. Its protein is CASSSTHLGGTEAFF.

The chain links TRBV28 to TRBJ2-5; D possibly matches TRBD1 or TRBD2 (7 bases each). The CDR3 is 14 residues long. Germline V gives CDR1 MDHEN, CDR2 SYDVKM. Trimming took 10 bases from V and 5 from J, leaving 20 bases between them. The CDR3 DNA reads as TGTGCCACCACTGTCGGTCAGGGGGGGGAGACCCAGTACTTC. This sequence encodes CATTVGQGGETQYF.

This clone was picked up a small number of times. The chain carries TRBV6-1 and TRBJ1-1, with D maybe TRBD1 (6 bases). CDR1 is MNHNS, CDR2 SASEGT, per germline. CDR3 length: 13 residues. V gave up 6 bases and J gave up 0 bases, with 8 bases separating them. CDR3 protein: CASRTGLNTEAFF. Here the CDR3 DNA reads TGTGCCAGCAGAACAGGGTTGAACACTGAAGCTTTCTTT.

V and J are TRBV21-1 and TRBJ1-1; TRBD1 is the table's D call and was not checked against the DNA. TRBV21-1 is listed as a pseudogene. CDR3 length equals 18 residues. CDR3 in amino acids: CASSPRRRFAGGGTEAFF. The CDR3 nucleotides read TGTGCCAGCAGCCCGCGGAGACGATTCGCAGGGGGCGGCACTGAAGCTTTCTTT.

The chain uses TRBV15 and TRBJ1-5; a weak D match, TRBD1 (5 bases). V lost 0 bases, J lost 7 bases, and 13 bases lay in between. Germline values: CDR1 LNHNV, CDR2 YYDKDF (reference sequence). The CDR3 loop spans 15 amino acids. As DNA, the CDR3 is TGTGCCACCAGCAGAGATTTGGCAGGGAGGCAGCCCCAGCATTTT. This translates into CATSRDLAGRQPQHF.

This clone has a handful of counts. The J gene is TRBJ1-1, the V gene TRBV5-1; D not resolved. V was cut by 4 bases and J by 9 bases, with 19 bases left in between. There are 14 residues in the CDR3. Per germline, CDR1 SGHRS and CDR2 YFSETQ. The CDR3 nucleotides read TGCGCCAGCAGCCCGGAGGGTCAGAATACCCAAGCTTTCTTT. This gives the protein CASSPEGQNTQAFF.

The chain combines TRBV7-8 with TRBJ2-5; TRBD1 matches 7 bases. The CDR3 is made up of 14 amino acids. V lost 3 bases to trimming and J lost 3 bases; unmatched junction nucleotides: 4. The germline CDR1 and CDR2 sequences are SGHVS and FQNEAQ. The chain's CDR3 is CASSFWTGKETQYF. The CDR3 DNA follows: TGTGCCAGCAGCTTTTGGACAGGAAAAGAGACCCAGTACTTC.

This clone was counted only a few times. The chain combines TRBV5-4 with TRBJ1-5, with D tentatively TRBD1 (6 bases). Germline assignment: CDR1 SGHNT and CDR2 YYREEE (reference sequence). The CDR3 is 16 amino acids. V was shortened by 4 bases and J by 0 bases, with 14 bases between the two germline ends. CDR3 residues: CASSTGGGASNQPQHF. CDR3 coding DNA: TGTGCCAGCAGCACCGGAGGGGGGGCTAGCAATCAGCCCCAGCATTTT.

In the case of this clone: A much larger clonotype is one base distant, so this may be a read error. CDR3 coding DNA: TGTGCCAGCAGGGAGGGCAGTCGGACTGGGGAGCTGTTTTTT. It codes for CASREGSRTGELFF. V gene TRBV7-9 combines with J gene TRBJ2-2; D is perhaps TRBD2 (6 bases). Trimming pared 6 bases from V and 8 bases from J, leaving 16 bases between. Germline V gene sequence: CDR1 SEHNR, CDR2 FQNEAQ (reference sequence). This CDR3 is 14 amino acids long.